Reported below is one T cell receptor (beta chain). Generated by immunoSEQ multiplex PCR, the TCRdb table keeps only in-frame clones and is missing some. This sample has a few hundred thousand clones, with 70% to 90% found just once. This entry comes from a study of blood T cell repertoires in COVID-19. Study details: The analysed material was cDNA or gDNA that came from T cells, B-cell-depleted T cells, or PBMCs.

Germline V CDR1 and CDR2: KGHDR, SFDVKD. The CDR3 spans 15 residues. Trimming stripped 5 bases from V and 0 bases from J, with 12 bases between. The clonotype comes from a woman aged 50 to 65 with COVID-19, enrolled during active disease. What was sequenced was peripheral blood. The chain has TRBV24-1 and TRBJ2-5; possible D gene TRBD2, 7 bases. Here the CDR3 DNA reads TGTGCCACCAGTGTAGGGGGGGCGTACCAAGAGACCCAGTACTTC. Translating it yields CATSVGGAYQETQYF.